This T cell receptor (beta chain) was sequenced during a study of shared clonotypes between healthy human individuals. Using immunoSEQ multiplex PCR, the repertoire was profiled, and TCRdb retains in-frame clones only, with some absent. The sample lists around 2,100,000 clones, over 85% occurring once. The germline V and J ends were trimmed by 3 bases and 5 bases, with 14 bases remaining between them. The germline gives CDR1 SGHDT, CDR2 YYEEEE. This CDR3 region has 14 residues. CD45RO-negative, CCR7-positively selected cells formed the naive CD8 fraction, excluding terminally differentiated effector memory CD45RA+ cells. This clone was seen a single time.

The sequencing sample was made of naive CD8+ T cells sorted from blood. The gene calls are TRBV5-6 and TRBJ1-1, with D perhaps TRBD1 (5 bases). The source is a man aged 18 to 35 in good health. CDR3 bases: TGTGCCAGCAGCTCCATAAACGGGGCAACTGAAGCTTTCTTT. Its protein is CASSSINGATEAFF. Full variable domain (missing parts from reference TRBV5-6 and TRBJ1-1): DAGVTQSPTHLIKTRGQQVTLRCSPKSGHDTVSWYQQALGQGPQFIFQYYEEEERQRGNFPDRFSGHQFPNYSSELNVNALLLGDSALYLCASSSINGATEAFFGQGTRLTVV.